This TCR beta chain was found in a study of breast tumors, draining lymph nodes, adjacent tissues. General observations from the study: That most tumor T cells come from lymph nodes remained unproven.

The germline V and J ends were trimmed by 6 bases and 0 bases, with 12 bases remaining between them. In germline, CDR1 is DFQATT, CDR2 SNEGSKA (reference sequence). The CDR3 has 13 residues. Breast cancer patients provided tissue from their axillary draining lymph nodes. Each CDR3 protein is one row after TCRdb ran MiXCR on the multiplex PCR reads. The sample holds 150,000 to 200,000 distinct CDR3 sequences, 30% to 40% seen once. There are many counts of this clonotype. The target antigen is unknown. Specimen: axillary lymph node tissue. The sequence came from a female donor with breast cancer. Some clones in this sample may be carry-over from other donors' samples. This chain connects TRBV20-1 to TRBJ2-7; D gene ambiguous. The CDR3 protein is CSASDLPSYEQYF. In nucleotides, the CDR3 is TGCAGTGCATCGGACCTCCCCTCCTACGAGCAGTACTTC.